The sequence of this T cell receptor beta chain was determined in a study of blood T cell repertoires in COVID-19. Germline V gene sequence: CDR1 SGHDT, CDR2 YYEEEE. CDR3 length equals 15 residues. J lost 7 bases, V lost 7 bases, and 12 bases had no gene match. Clones were sequenced by immunoSEQ multiplex PCR, and TCRdb holds only the in-frame ones, with some missing. The repertoire has some 100,000 clones, 80% to 95% of them found once; the top ten carry about 1%. Source material: peripheral blood. The V gene is TRBV5-6, the J gene TRBJ1-2, with 11 bases aligning to TRBD1. This sequence was found in a man in his 60s with acute or convalescent COVID-19. The CDR3 bases are TGTGCCAGCGGCGATGTGGACAGGGGGCTTGGTGGCTACACCTTC. Protein product: CASGDVDRGLGGYTF. The full variable domain, rest sourced from reference TRBV5-6 and TRBJ1-2, is DAGVTQSPTHLIKTRGQQVTLRCSPKSGHDTVSWYQQALGQGPQFIFQYYEEEERQRGNFPDRFSGHQFPNYSSELNVNALLLGDSALYLCASGDVDRGLGGYTFGSGTRLTVV.